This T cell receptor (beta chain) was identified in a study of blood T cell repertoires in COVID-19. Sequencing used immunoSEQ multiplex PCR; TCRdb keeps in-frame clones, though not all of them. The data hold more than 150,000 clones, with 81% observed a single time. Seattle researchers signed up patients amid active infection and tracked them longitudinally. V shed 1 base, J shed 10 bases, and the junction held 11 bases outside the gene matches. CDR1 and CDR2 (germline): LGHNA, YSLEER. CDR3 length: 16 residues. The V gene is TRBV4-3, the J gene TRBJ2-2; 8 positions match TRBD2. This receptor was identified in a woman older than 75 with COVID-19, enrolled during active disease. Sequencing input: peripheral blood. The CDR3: CASSQVGSGALEELFF. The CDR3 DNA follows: TGCGCCAGCAGCCAAGTGGGTAGCGGGGCTTTAGAGGAGCTGTTTTTT.